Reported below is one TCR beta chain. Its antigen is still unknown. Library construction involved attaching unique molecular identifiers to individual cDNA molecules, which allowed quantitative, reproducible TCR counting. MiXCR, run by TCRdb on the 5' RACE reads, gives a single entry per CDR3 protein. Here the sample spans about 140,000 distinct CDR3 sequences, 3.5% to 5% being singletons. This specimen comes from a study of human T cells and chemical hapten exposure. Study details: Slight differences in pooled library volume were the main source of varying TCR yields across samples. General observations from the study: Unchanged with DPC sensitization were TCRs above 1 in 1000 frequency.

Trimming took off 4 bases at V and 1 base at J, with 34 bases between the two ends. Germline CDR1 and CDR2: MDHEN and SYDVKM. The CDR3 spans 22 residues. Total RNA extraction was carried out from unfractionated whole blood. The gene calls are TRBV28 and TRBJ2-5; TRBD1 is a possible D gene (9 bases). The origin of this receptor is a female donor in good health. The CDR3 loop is CASSYPTGTGRSAGGRQETQYF. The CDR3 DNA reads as TGTGCCAGCAGTTACCCCACTGGGACAGGGCGAAGTGCGGGGGGCCGCCAAGAGACCCAGTACTTC.